Below, 20 T cell receptor beta chains from the same sample are listed, as sequenced in a study of identical twins. TCRdb used MiXCR to reprocess the 5' RACE reads, holding one entry per CDR3 protein. The repertoire holds approximately 670,000 distinct CDR3 sequences, with approximately 6.1% as singletons. Sequenced: naive T cells sorted from blood. Receptors were obtained from a man between 18 and 35 years old in good health.

This clonotype was counted ten times or more. V gene TRBV15 combines with J gene TRBJ2-7, with D uncertain. The CDR3 length is 13 residues. V was clipped by 4 bases and J by 5 bases, with 12 bases between them. CDR1 and CDR2 (germline): LNHNV, YYDKDF (reference sequence). The CDR3 is CATSTRERNEQYF. The CDR3 DNA follows: TGTGCCACCAGCACAAGAGAACGGAACGAGCAGTACTTC.

This clonotype was observed a few times. This CDR3 is CASSSDLVGGRSATQYF. CDR3 in DNA: TGTGCCAGCAGCTCCGACCTGGTGGGCGGGCGAAGTGCGACCCAGTACTTC. The genes are TRBV7-2 and TRBJ2-5; perhaps TRBD2 as D (5 bases). Looked up from germline, CDR1 is SGHTA and CDR2 is FQGNSA. Trimming stripped 4 bases from V and 7 bases from J, with 25 bases between. The CDR3 loop spans 17 amino acids.

The sample holds a few counts of this clonotype. The rearrangement links TRBV7-9 to TRBJ1-1, with D possibly TRBD1 on 5 matching bases. V was cut by 5 bases and J by 5 bases, with 15 bases left in between. Looked up from germline, CDR1 is SEHNR and CDR2 is FQNEAQ (reference sequence). The CDR3 has 14 amino acids. The CDR3 sequence is CASSGEGRFTEAFF. The DNA of the CDR3 is TGTGCCAGCAGCGGGGAGGGGAGGTTTACTGAAGCTTTCTTT.

This clonotype was picked up many times. The chain combines TRBV7-2 with TRBJ1-2; no firm D call. V shed 6 bases and J shed 0 bases, with 8 bases lying between them. The CDR3 contains 13 residues. Germline CDR1 is SGHTA and CDR2 is FQGNSA. The CDR3, as DNA: TGTGCCAGCAGTGAGAAAGCTAACTATGGCTACACCTTC. It translates to CASSEKANYGYTF.

In this sample, this clonotype turned up many times. The rearrangement links TRBV29-1 to TRBJ1-1; TRBD1 might be the D (5 bases). Trimming cost V 5 bases and J 3 bases, with 7 bases left between them. The CDR3 covers 11 residues. CDR1 is SQVTM and CDR2 is ANQGSEA in the germline V gene. CDR3 nucleotides: TGCAGCGTTCCGGGGGACACTGAAGCTTTCTTT. Protein: CSVPGDTEAFF. The full variable domain, with the rest looked up from reference TRBV29-1 and TRBJ1-1, is SAVISQKPSRDICQRGTSLTIQCQVDSQVTMMFWYRQQPGQSLTLIATANQGSEATYESGFVIDKFPISRPNLTFSTLTVSNMSPEDSSIYLCSVPGDTEAFFGQGTRLTVV.

This clonotype occurred many times. The chain joins TRBV29-1 to TRBJ1-2; 8 nucleotides match TRBD1. CDR3 length: 15 residues. V was pared by 5 bases and J by 5 bases, with 13 bases of the junction left unmatched. Germline V lookup: CDR1 SQVTM, CDR2 ANQGSEA. CDR3 DNA: TGCAGCGTTTCATTAGGTACAGGGGGGACTTATGGCTACACCTTC. Translating gives CSVSLGTGGTYGYTF.

This clonotype came up many times. This chain connects TRBV5-8 to TRBJ2-7; tentatively, D is TRBD2 (6 bases). Trimming left V 4 bases short and J 0 bases short, with 14 bases between. CDR1 is SGHTS, CDR2 YDEGEE, per germline. There are 15 residues in the CDR3. DNA of the CDR3: TGTGCCAGCAGCCTGGGACTCCGGAGCTCCTACGAGCAGTACGTC. This translates into CASSLGLRSSYEQYV.

This clonotype was detected many times. The chain employs TRBV6-5 and TRBJ2-1; no reliable D call. Germline V gives CDR1 MNHEY, CDR2 SVGAGI. This CDR3 has 11 residues. With 7 bases removed from V and 9 bases from J, the gap between germline ends came to 10 bases. CDR3 sequence (DNA): TGTGCCAGCACCCTAAACAGTGAGCAGTTCTTC. Its protein is CASTLNSEQFF.

This rearrangement joins TRBV19 to TRBJ1-1; 7 nucleotides match TRBD1. CDR3 length equals 14 residues. Germline V lookup: CDR1 LNHDA, CDR2 SQIVND (reference sequence). The V and J ends lost 3 bases and 7 bases, in that order; junction bases with no gene match: 8. CDR3: CASSIDRAGGEAFF. The CDR3 DNA reads TGTGCCAGTAGTATTGACAGGGCGGGAGGTGAAGCTTTCTTT.

This clonotype was picked up many times. The chain recombines TRBV27 with TRBJ2-1, with 11 bases fitting TRBD2. Germline CDR1 MNHEY, CDR2 SMNVEV (reference sequence). This CDR3 comprises 17 residues. V lost 5 bases to trimming and J lost 2 bases; unmatched junction nucleotides: 8. The CDR3 DNA reads as TGTGCCAGCAGTCCAAATAGCGGGAGGGCCCCCTACAATGAGCAGTTCTTC. It codes for CASSPNSGRAPYNEQFF.

J is TRBJ2-2 and V is TRBV7-8, with D maybe TRBD1 (6 bases). Trimming cost V 3 bases and J 6 bases, with 14 bases left between them. CDR1 and CDR2 from the germline V gene are SGHVS and FQNEAQ. The length of the CDR3 is 15 residues. The CDR3 here is CASSFGPPGAGELFF. CDR3 sequence (DNA): TGTGCCAGCAGCTTTGGCCCGCCAGGGGCCGGGGAGCTGTTTTTT. Full variable domain (remainder filled in from reference TRBV7-8 and TRBJ2-2): GAGVSQSPRYKVAKRGQDVALRCDPISGHVSLFWYQQALGQGPEFLTYFQNEAQLDKSGLPSDRFFAERPEGSVSTLKIQRTQQEDSAVYLCASSFGPPGAGELFFGEGSRLTVL.

This clonotype was counted at least ten times. The rearrangement joins TRBV5-1 to TRBJ2-7; TRBD2 aligns across 10 bases. Germline values: CDR1 SGHRS, CDR2 YFSETQ. The V segment lost 0 bases and the J segment 0 bases; nucleotides outside the gene matches: 0. The CDR3 is made up of 15 amino acids. CDR3 sequence: CASSLASGSSYEQYF. For the CDR3, the DNA is TGCGCCAGCAGCTTGGCTAGCGGGAGCTCCTACGAGCAGTACTTC.

Many counts were recorded for this clonotype. The chain couples TRBV11-2 to TRBJ2-3; D ambiguous. The V end was cut by 5 bases, the J end by 4 bases, with 10 bases between. The CDR3 has 13 amino acids. Germline lookup yields CDR1 SGHAT and CDR2 FQNNGV. The CDR3 DNA reads as TGTGCCAGCAGCCCAGGCCCCGCAGATACGCAGTATTTT. It yields the protein CASSPGPADTQYF. The whole variable domain, remainder taken from reference TRBV11-2 and TRBJ2-3, is EAGVAQSPRYKIIEKRQSVAFWCNPISGHATLYWYQQILGQGPKLLIQFQNNGVVDDSQLPKDRFSAERLKGVDSTLKIQPAKLEDSAVYLCASSPGPADTQYFGPGTRLTVL.

This sequence joins TRBV30 and TRBJ2-7, with D maybe TRBD2 (7 bases). Per germline, CDR1 GTSNPN and CDR2 SVGIG (reference sequence). The V gene lost 3 bases and the J gene lost 0 bases, with 18 bases spanning the gap. This CDR3 has 16 amino acids. The CDR3 sequence: CAWSQGRGASSYEQYF. DNA for the CDR3: TGTGCCTGGAGCCAAGGTCGGGGGGCTAGCTCCTACGAGCAGTACTTC.

This clonotype has only a few counts. V usage is TRBV20-1 and J usage is TRBJ2-1; D is undetermined. The CDR3 runs 15 residues. V was shortened by 0 bases and J by 4 bases, with 13 bases between the two germline ends. CDR1 and CDR2 from the germline V gene are DFQATT and SNEGSKA (reference sequence). CDR3 bases: TGCAGTGCTAGAGATCCCGGTAGGCTTTACAATGAGCAGTTCTTC. Protein: CSARDPGRLYNEQFF.

The chain combines TRBV4-2 with TRBJ1-2; a possible D gene is TRBD1 (6 bases). V was clipped by 0 bases and J by 2 bases, with 10 bases between them. The length of the CDR3 is 15 residues. The germline V gene encodes CDR1 LGHNA and CDR2 YNFKEQ. As DNA, the CDR3 is TGTGCCAGCAGCCAAGATCTCGGACAGAACTATGGCTACACCTTC. Protein sequence: CASSQDLGQNYGYTF.

This clonotype has ten or more counts. CDR3 coding DNA: TGTGCCAGCAGTTTATCAAAGGAGGGGGAGACCCAGTACTTC. This encodes CASSLSKEGETQYF. The rearrangement joins TRBV27 to TRBJ2-5, with D possibly TRBD2 on 6 matching bases. CDR1 MNHEY and CDR2 SMNVEV come from the germline V gene (reference sequence). CDR3 size: 14 residues. The V end was cut by 0 bases, the J end by 5 bases, with 10 bases between.

This clonotype came up a few times. The chain carries TRBV11-2 and TRBJ2-5; no clear D. Germline CDR1 SGHAT, CDR2 FQNNGV. The CDR3 length is 13 residues. The germline V and J ends were trimmed by 6 bases and 1 base, with 9 bases remaining between them. CDR3 DNA: TGTGCCAGCAGACTAACCCCCCAAGAGACCCAGTACTTC. Translation gives CASRLTPQETQYF.

This clonotype was observed a few times. This chain uses TRBV11-2 with TRBJ1-1; the match to TRBD1 covers 7 bases. Germline V gene lookup returns CDR1 SGHAT and CDR2 FQNNGV. The CDR3 sequence is 18 residues long. With 4 bases clipped from V and 0 bases from J, the junction kept 14 bases outside the gene matches. CDR3 bases: TGTGCCAGCAGCTCGCCGGGACAGCAGCTAATTTTGAACACTGAAGCTTTCTTT. This codes for CASSSPGQQLILNTEAFF.

This clonotype was observed at least ten times. This rearrangement joins TRBV29-1 to TRBJ2-7; 11 nucleotides line up with TRBD1. Per germline, CDR1 SQVTM and CDR2 ANQGSEA. The CDR3 is 13 amino acids. V shed 7 bases, J shed 5 bases, and the junction held 7 bases outside the gene matches. The CDR3, as DNA: TGCAGCGAAAGGACAGGGGGCGGCCACGAGCAGTACTTC. Translation: CSERTGGGHEQYF.